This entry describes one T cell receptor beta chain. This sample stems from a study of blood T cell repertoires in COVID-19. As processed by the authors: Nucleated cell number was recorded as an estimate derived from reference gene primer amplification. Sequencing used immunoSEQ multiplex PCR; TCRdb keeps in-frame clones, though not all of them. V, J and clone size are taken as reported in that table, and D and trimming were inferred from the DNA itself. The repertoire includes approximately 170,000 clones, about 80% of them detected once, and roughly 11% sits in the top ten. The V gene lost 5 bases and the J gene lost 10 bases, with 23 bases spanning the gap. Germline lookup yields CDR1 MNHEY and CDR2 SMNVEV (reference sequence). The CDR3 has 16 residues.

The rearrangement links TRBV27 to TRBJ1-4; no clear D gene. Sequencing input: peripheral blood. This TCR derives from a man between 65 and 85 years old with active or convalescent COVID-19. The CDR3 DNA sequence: TGTGCCAGCAGTCCCGTCGAGACGCGAAAAGGAGGAAAACTGTTTTTT. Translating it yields CASSPVETRKGGKLFF.